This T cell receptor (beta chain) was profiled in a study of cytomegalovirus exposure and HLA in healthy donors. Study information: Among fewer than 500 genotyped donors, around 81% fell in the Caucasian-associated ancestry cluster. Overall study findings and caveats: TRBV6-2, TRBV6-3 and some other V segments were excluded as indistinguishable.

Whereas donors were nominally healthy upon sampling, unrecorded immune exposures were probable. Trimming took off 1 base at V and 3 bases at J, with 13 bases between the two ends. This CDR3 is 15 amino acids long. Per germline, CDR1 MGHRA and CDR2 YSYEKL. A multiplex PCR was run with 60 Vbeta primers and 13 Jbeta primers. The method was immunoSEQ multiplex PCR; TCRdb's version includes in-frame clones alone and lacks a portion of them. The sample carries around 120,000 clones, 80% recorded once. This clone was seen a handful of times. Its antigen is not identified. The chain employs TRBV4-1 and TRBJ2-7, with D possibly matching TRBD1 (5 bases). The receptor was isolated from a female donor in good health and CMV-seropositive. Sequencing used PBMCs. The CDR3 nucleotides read TGCGCCAGCAGCCAAGTTCCTGACAGTAACTACGAGCAGTACTTC. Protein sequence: CASSQVPDSNYEQYF.